This is a list of T cell receptor beta chains from one sample in a study of shared clonotypes between healthy human individuals. The repertoire was sequenced with immunoSEQ multiplex PCR; TCRdb's copy has only in-frame clones and lacks some. Here the sample spans a few million clones, around 95% being singletons. Sequencing input: naive CD4+ T cells sorted from blood. These receptor sequences come from a man between 18 and 35 years old in good health. Both conserved end residues are part of each CDR3. Fields, in order: V gene, J gene, D gene, clone size, CDR3 protein, CDR3 DNA. The D gene is left open where the match is weak. Clone size is stated in some rows and not others, as once, few, many or a class when expanded.

V: TRBV30
J: TRBJ1-6
D: NA
size: NA
CDR3: CAFRGEGYSPLHF
DNA: TGTGCCTTCAGGGGTGAGGGCTATTCACCCCTCCACTTT

V: TRBV5-4
J: TRBJ2-3
D: NA
size: NA
CDR3: CASSLWERDTQYF
DNA: TGTGCCAGCAGCTTATGGGAGAGGGATACGCAGTATTTT

V: TRBV5-1
J: TRBJ1-2
D: NA
size: NA
CDR3: CASSLDTYGYTF
DNA: TGCGCCAGCAGCTTGGATACCTATGGCTACACCTTC

V: TRBV5-4
J: TRBJ1-3
D: NA
size: NA
CDR3: CASSSPGRTSGNTIYF
DNA: TGTGCCAGCAGCTCTCCGGGACGGACCTCTGGAAACACCATATATTTT

V: TRBV13
J: TRBJ2-1
D: NA
size: NA
CDR3: CASSFDRSNEQFF
DNA: TGTGCCAGCAGTTTTGACAGAAGCAATGAGCAGTTCTTC

V: TRBV27
J: TRBJ1-5
D: NA
size: NA
CDR3: CASSLVQGPNQPQHF
DNA: TGTGCCAGCAGTTTAGTCCAGGGTCCGAACCAGCCCCAGCATTTT

V: TRBV4-2
J: TRBJ2-7
D: NA
size: NA
CDR3: CASSQEPSGDALVYEQYF
DNA: TGTGCCAGCAGCCAGGAGCCCAGTGGGGACGCTCTCGTCTACGAGCAGTACTTC

V: TRBV18
J: TRBJ1-1
D: NA
size: NA
CDR3: CASSPRQMNTEAFF
DNA: TGTGCCAGCTCACCACGGCAAATGAACACTGAAGCTTTCTTT

V: TRBV2
J: TRBJ1-6
D: TRBD1
size: NA
CDR3: CASSASGTGRSPLHF
DNA: TGTGCCAGCAGCGCATCCGGGACAGGGAGGTCACCCCTCCACTTT

V: TRBV7-9
J: TRBJ2-5
D: NA
size: NA
CDR3: CASRSPGPGLETQYF
DNA: TGTGCCAGCAGATCACCGGGACCAGGCCTAGAGACCCAGTACTTC

V: TRBV10-2
J: TRBJ1-5
D: NA
size: once
CDR3: CASRDGDQPQHF
DNA: TGCGCCAGCCGGGACGGGGATCAGCCCCAGCATTTT

V: TRBV10-3
J: TRBJ1-2
D: NA
size: NA
CDR3: CAIRPGPDSGYTF
DNA: TGTGCCATCAGACCGGGCCCCGATTCTGGCTACACCTTC

V: TRBV10-2
J: TRBJ2-7
D: NA
size: few
CDR3: CASSEIGYEQYF
DNA: TGCGCCAGCAGTGAGATAGGATACGAGCAGTACTTC

V: TRBV5-6
J: TRBJ2-4
D: TRBD1
size: NA
CDR3: CASSGGQLAKNIQYF
DNA: TGTGCCAGCAGCGGGGGACAGCTAGCCAAAAACATTCAGTACTTC